Listed here is a single T cell receptor beta chain. The record originates from a study of T cell responses to AZD1222 COVID-19 vaccine. Germline values: CDR1 SGHRS, CDR2 YFSETQ. Trimming took 3 bases from V and 1 from J, leaving 9 bases between them. The CDR3 consists of 14 residues. Libraries were prepared by immunoSEQ multiplex PCR; TCRdb keeps only in-frame clonotypes and omits some of them. The repertoire consists of 250,000 to 300,000 clones, with about 94% occurring once and the leading ten covering around 0.5%. The source of this sequence is an adult who received the AZD1222 COVID-19 vaccine. The chain has TRBV5-1 and TRBJ2-3; D perhaps matches TRBD2 (6 bases). The sequencing used peripheral blood, collected 28 days after the second AZD1222 dose. The CDR3 reads CASSSQRGTDTQYF. The DNA for the CDR3 is TGCGCCAGCAGCTCTCAGCGGGGCACAGATACGCAGTATTTT.